This T cell receptor (beta chain) came from a study of blood T cell repertoires in COVID-19. The overall study: Spain, Italy and the United States supplied samples that represented acute and convalescent COVID-19. The cDNA or gDNA used as material had been derived from T cells, B-cell-depleted T cells, or PBMCs.

The germline gives CDR1 DFQATT, CDR2 SNEGSKA (reference sequence). There are 14 residues in the CDR3. J lost 2 bases, V lost 3 bases, and 6 bases had no gene match. This clone was found once. Authors' data handling: Reference gene primer amplification in the assay estimated nucleated cell counts. The data were produced by immunoSEQ multiplex PCR, yet TCRdb's version contains in-frame clones alone and is incomplete. V, J and clone size derive from that table, while D and trimming were established from the DNA sequence. Among about 140,000 clones, more than 80% were seen once, and the ten largest hold approximately 1.6%. Allocation to cohorts depended on clinical history reported by the participants.

Sequences were obtained from PBMCs or T cells enriched from blood (not recorded which). The genes are TRBV20-1 and TRBJ2-7; 8 bases are shared with TRBD2. This sequence originates from a woman between 18 and 30 years old who had been exposed to COVID-19. The CDR3 region is CSASAAGAAYEQYF. CDR3 DNA sequence: TGCAGTGCTAGTGCAGCGGGAGCCGCCTACGAGCAGTACTTC.